The 5 T cell receptor beta chains below come from one sample, sequenced in a study of shared clonotypes between healthy human individuals. Sequencing was performed with immunoSEQ multiplex PCR; in TCRdb, only in-frame clones are kept and a portion is missing. Among almost 700,000 clones listed, under 95% were seen once. Naive CD8 cells lacked CD45RO and underwent positive selection for CCR7, leaving out terminally differentiated effector memory CD45RA+ cells. The material sequenced was naive CD8+ T cells sorted from blood. These receptors all come from a man aged 25-45 years in good health.

This clone was counted a single time. This rearrangement joins TRBV9 to TRBJ2-7, with D hard to call. Germline loops: CDR1 SGDLS, CDR2 YYNGEE. Trimming took 0 bases from V and 6 from J, leaving 13 bases between them. The CDR3 runs 14 residues. This CDR3 reads CASSVGSARIEQYF. As DNA, the CDR3 is TGTGCCAGCAGCGTAGGGAGTGCCCGTATCGAGCAGTACTTC.

The chain links TRBV9 to TRBJ2-1; 11 bases line up with TRBD2. The CDR3 extends over 17 amino acids. The ends lost 3 bases at V and 2 bases at J; junction bases unmatched: 7. Germline V lookup: CDR1 SGDLS, CDR2 YYNGEE. The DNA for the CDR3 is TGTGCCAGCAGCGCCTCGGGACTAGCGGAGCCCTACAATGAGCAGTTCTTC. Protein product: CASSASGLAEPYNEQFF. Full variable domain (remainder filled in from reference TRBV9 and TRBJ2-1): DSGVTQTPKHLITATGQRVTLRCSPRSGDLSVYWYQQSLDQGLQFLIQYYNGEERAKGNILERFSAQQFPDLHSELNLSSLELGDSALYFCASSASGLAEPYNEQFFGPGTRLTVL.

The chain joins TRBV23-1 to TRBJ1-5; D gene ambiguous. TRBV23-1 is identified as an open reading frame with a role that is uncertain. Trimming left V 0 bases short and J 4 bases short, with 7 bases between. The CDR3 is 14 residues long. The CDR3 sequence is CASSQSRGNQPQHF. Here the CDR3 DNA reads TGCGCCAGCAGTCAATCGCGCGGAAATCAGCCCCAGCATTTT.

J is TRBJ2-7 and V is TRBV2; 8 nucleotides align to TRBD1. Looked up from germline, CDR1 is SNHLY and CDR2 is FYNNEI. J lost 3 bases, V lost 7 bases, and 8 bases had no gene match. The CDR3 has 14 residues. The CDR3 is CASTGQGWDYEQYF. The CDR3 nucleotides read TGTGCCAGCACAGGACAGGGATGGGACTACGAGCAGTACTTC.

The V and J genes are TRBV4-3 and TRBJ2-2, with 10 bases fitting TRBD2. Germline trimming cut 1 base from V and 6 bases from J; bases unmatched to any gene: 5. Looked up from germline, CDR1 is LGHNA and CDR2 is YSLEER. The CDR3 spans 16 residues. DNA for the CDR3: TGCGCCAGCAGCCAAGGGCTAGCGGGAGTCCCCGGGGAGCTGTTTTTT. Encoded protein: CASSQGLAGVPGELFF.